These 30 T cell receptor beta chains were all obtained from the same sample, sequenced in a study of cytomegalovirus exposure and HLA in healthy donors. Primers for the PCR totalled 60 Vbeta and 13 Jbeta. Assay used: immunoSEQ multiplex PCR; TCRdb lists only in-frame clones, some missing. Among around 140,000 clones, 82% were seen once, and the ten largest hold 1.5% to 2%. The material sequenced was PBMCs. The receptor set was obtained from a woman aged 40 to 49 in good health and CMV-seronegative.

This clone was detected only a few times. This chain connects TRBV27 to TRBJ2-7; TRBD1 might be the D (6 bases). CDR3 length: 14 residues. V shed 3 bases and J shed 2 bases, with 11 bases lying between them. Germline CDR1 is MNHEY and CDR2 is SMNVEV (reference sequence). The CDR3 coding sequence is TGTGCCAGCAGTTTTACTGGGACACCCTACGAGCAGTACTTC. It translates to CASSFTGTPYEQYF.

The rearrangement uses TRBV9 and TRBJ1-4; 8 bases agree with TRBD1. CDR3 length: 17 amino acids. Per germline, CDR1 SGDLS and CDR2 YYNGEE. V gave up 1 base and J gave up 0 bases; unmatched junction bases: 5. The CDR3 sequence: CASSVSGGAPTNEKLFF. CDR3 nucleotides: TGTGCCAGCAGCGTATCAGGGGGCGCACCAACTAATGAAAAACTGTTTTTT.

This clone has only a few counts. This chain joins TRBV9 and TRBJ2-1; 12 bases fit TRBD2. From germline, CDR1 is SGDLS and CDR2 YYNGEE. The ends lost 0 bases at V and 9 bases at J; junction bases unmatched: 7. The CDR3 is 16 amino acids. The CDR3 coding sequence is TGTGCCAGCAGCGTAGACCTAGCGGGAGGGCCAGGTGAGCAGTTCTTC. Protein product: CASSVDLAGGPGEQFF.

This chain joins TRBV10-1 and TRBJ2-7; 8 bases are shared with TRBD1. This CDR3 has 13 amino acids. Germline CDR1 WNHNN, CDR2 SYGVQD (reference sequence). Germline trimming cut 6 bases from V and 5 bases from J; bases unmatched to any gene: 6. CDR3 nucleotides: TGCGCCAGCAGAAAGACAGGGGATCACGAGCAGTACTTC. Translation gives CASRKTGDHEQYF.

V usage is TRBV18 and J usage is TRBJ2-7, with a tentative D call TRBD1 (6 bases). This CDR3 comprises 16 residues. Germline CDR1 and CDR2: KGHSH and LQKENI. Trimming shortened V by 6 bases and J by 2 bases, and 20 bases separated the two germline ends. The CDR3 loop is CASSPRVGQSAYEQYF. CDR3 nucleotide sequence: TGTGCCAGCTCGCCAAGAGTAGGACAGTCAGCCTACGAGCAGTACTTC.

The chain joins TRBV28 to TRBJ2-7; TRBD2 agrees at 7 bases. CDR3 length: 15 amino acids. Germline assignment: CDR1 MDHEN and CDR2 SYDVKM. The ends lost 7 bases at V and 0 bases at J; junction bases unmatched: 9. The CDR3 spells CASTHLAESSYEQYF. In DNA form, the CDR3 reads TGTGCCAGCACCCATCTAGCGGAGAGCTCCTACGAGCAGTACTTC.

This rearrangement joins TRBV6-5 to TRBJ2-7; no definite D call. The CDR3 consists of 15 residues. Germline V gene data show CDR1 as MNHEY and CDR2 as SVGAGI. With 5 bases removed from V and 5 bases from J, the gap between germline ends came to 19 bases. The CDR3 region has the DNA TGTGCCAGCAGTAAACGGCTGGGCAGGAACAACGAGCAGTACTTC. As protein: CASSKRLGRNNEQYF.

The J gene is TRBJ1-4, the V gene TRBV25-1, with a weak D call TRBD1 (5 bases). V dropped 3 bases and J dropped 6 bases, with 8 bases sitting between them. Germline CDR1 and CDR2: MGHDK and SYGVNS. This CDR3 is built from 13 residues. CDR3 DNA sequence: TGTGCCAGCAGTGACCAGGGATATGAAAAACTGTTTTTT. This translates into CASSDQGYEKLFF.

This clone was counted between two and nine times. This chain's CDR3 is CAITGTGEDTQYF. DNA of the CDR3: TGTGCCATAACCGGGACAGGGGAGGATACGCAGTATTTT. The chain couples TRBV10-3 to TRBJ2-3; 10 positions agree with TRBD1. J lost 6 bases, V lost 9 bases, and 6 bases had no gene match. Germline-derived CDR1 and CDR2 are ENHRY and SYGVKD. This CDR3 contains 13 residues.

This chain connects TRBV9 to TRBJ2-5, with 10 bases identical to TRBD2. The DNA end favors TRBJ2-7, so the J call may be wrong. Germline CDR1 reads SGDLS; CDR2 reads YYNGEE. CDR3 length equals 15 residues. The DNA of the CDR3 is TGTGCCAGCAGCGACGGGACTAGCGCCTCCTACGAGCAGTACTTC. This translates into CASSDGTSASYEQYF.

This rearrangement joins TRBV7-2 to TRBJ1-1; 7 bases line up with TRBD1. Germline V lookup: CDR1 SGHTA, CDR2 FQGNSA. Losses at the gene ends were 6 bases for V and 7 bases for J; bases not matched to a gene: 5. This CDR3 region has 12 residues. The CDR3 here is CASRPGGSEAFF. The CDR3 region has the DNA TGTGCCAGCAGGCCAGGGGGGAGTGAAGCTTTCTTT. Supplemented by reference TRBV7-2 and TRBJ1-1, the full variable domain reads GAGVSQSPSNKVTEKGKDVELRCDPISGHTALYWYRQSLGQGLEFLIYFQGNSAPDKSGLPSDRFSAERTGGSVSTLTIQRTQQEDSAVYLCASRPGGSEAFFGQGTRLTVV.

The genes are TRBV7-9 and TRBJ1-6, with a possible D match to TRBD1 (5 bases). The CDR3 length is 14 residues. Between the trimmed V and J ends, which lost 5 bases and 5 bases, there was a span of 10 bases. The germline V gene has CDR1 SEHNR and CDR2 FQNEAQ (reference sequence). The CDR3 protein is CASSPDRDNSPLHF. The CDR3 DNA is TGTGCCAGCAGCCCTGACAGAGATAATTCACCCCTCCACTTT.

With respect to this clone: The sample holds other DNA sequences that translate to the same CDR3. V gene TRBV5-1 combines with J gene TRBJ2-1, with D maybe TRBD2 (5 bases). With 0 bases removed from V and 2 bases from J, the gap between germline ends came to 6 bases. The V gene's germline CDR1 is SGHRS and CDR2 YFSETQ. This CDR3 comprises 14 residues. The CDR3 DNA reads TGCGCCAGCAGCTTGGGGGAGACCTACAATGAGCAGTTCTTC. Amino acids: CASSLGETYNEQFF.

This sequence joins TRBV5-5 and TRBJ1-2; no clear D. V was pared by 4 bases and J by 8 bases, with 30 bases between. The CDR3 has 18 residues. Germline V gives CDR1 SGHKS, CDR2 YYEKEE (reference sequence). Here the CDR3 DNA reads TGTGCCAGCAGCCCCGGGGTAATAGGGTCAATTGGAAGTGGAGGCTACACCTTC. Its protein is CASSPGVIGSIGSGGYTF.

V usage is TRBV6-5 and J usage is TRBJ1-4; possible D gene TRBD1, 6 bases. The length of the CDR3 is 15 residues. Deletions cut 2 bases from V and 8 bases from J, with 15 bases between. In germline, CDR1 is MNHEY, CDR2 SVGAGI. The CDR3 spells CASSYLSGDGEKLFF. In nucleotides, the CDR3 is TGTGCCAGCAGTTACCTTTCAGGGGATGGGGAAAAACTGTTTTTT.

The chain combines TRBV9 with TRBJ1-2; TRBD1 is a possible D gene (6 bases). The CDR3 runs to 18 residues. Germline CDR1 and CDR2: SGDLS and YYNGEE. V gave up 0 bases and J gave up 6 bases, with 24 bases separating them. Here the CDR3 reads CASSVVGGGDRLSDGYTF. The CDR3 DNA reads as TGTGCCAGCAGCGTAGTGGGAGGGGGGGATAGGCTTTCCGATGGCTACACCTTC.

This chain joins TRBV9 and TRBJ2-7, with 12 nucleotides matching TRBD1. This CDR3 is built from 16 residues. Unmatched junction bases numbered 8, after V lost 0 bases and J lost 7 bases. CDR1 and CDR2 (germline): SGDLS, YYNGEE. This CDR3 is CASSVEGTGGFREQYF. In DNA, the CDR3 is TGTGCCAGCAGCGTAGAAGGGACAGGGGGCTTTAGAGAGCAGTACTTC.

The chain recombines TRBV10-3 with TRBJ1-5; TRBD1 matches at 7 bases. The germline V gene encodes CDR1 ENHRY and CDR2 SYGVKD. CDR3 size: 14 residues. V was pared by 6 bases and J by 5 bases, with 7 bases of the junction left unmatched. Here the CDR3 DNA reads TGTGCCATCAGCGGGGACAGCGACTATCAGCCCCAGCATTTT. Translated: CAISGDSDYQPQHF.

A single count supports this clone. V and J are TRBV2 and TRBJ1-3; TRBD1 aligns across 7 bases. The junction had 8 bases not matched to a gene; V was cut back by 3 bases and J by 0 bases. CDR3 length: 17 residues. The V gene's germline CDR1 is SNHLY and CDR2 FYNNEI. Here the CDR3 DNA reads TGTGCCAGCAGTGACACCCCGACAGGGCACTCTGGAAACACCATATATTTT. Its protein is CASSDTPTGHSGNTIYF.

On this clone itself: Sequence at one end of the junction differs from germline and may be a read error. The genes are TRBV28 and TRBJ1-2; 8 nucleotides line up with TRBD1. Per the germline V gene, CDR1 is MDHEN and CDR2 is SYDVKM. CDR3 size: 13 residues. The CDR3 DNA sequence: TGTGCCAGCACTTTGAACAGGGGGAGTGGGATCTTCTTC. Translated: CASTLNRGSGIFF.

This chain uses TRBV27 with TRBJ2-1, with a weak D call TRBD2 (5 bases). Germline V gene lookup returns CDR1 MNHEY and CDR2 SMNVEV (reference sequence). V was shortened by 4 bases and J by 5 bases, with 18 bases between the two germline ends. The CDR3 covers 16 residues. CDR3 loop: CASSSPISELNNEQFF. The CDR3 DNA reads TGTGCCAGCAGTTCCCCCATTAGCGAGCTCAACAATGAGCAGTTCTTC.

The chain recombines TRBV30 with TRBJ1-5, with 9 bases fitting TRBD1. Germline CDR1 reads GTSNPN; CDR2 reads SVGIG (reference sequence). V trimming: 5 bases; J trimming: 8 bases; junction bases outside the gene matches: 13. The CDR3 sequence is 15 residues long. CDR3 coding DNA: TGTGCCTGGGCCCCCGGGACAGGGCGTGATGAGCCCCAGCATTTT. Translation: CAWAPGTGRDEPQHF.

CDR3 sequence (DNA): TGTGCCAGCAGTTACTCGACCGCCGGGACAGGGACTGGCTACACCTTC. Its translation: CASSYSTAGTGTGYTF. J is TRBJ1-2 and V is TRBV6-5, with 9 positions matching TRBD1. The germline V gene encodes CDR1 MNHEY and CDR2 SVGAGI. The V gene end was trimmed by 0 bases and the J gene end by 7 bases; junction bases not matched to a gene: 9. The CDR3 spans 16 residues.

V and J are TRBV7-2 and TRBJ2-1, with D possibly being TRBD2 (6 bases). V was shortened by 5 bases and J by 9 bases, with 23 bases between the two germline ends. The CDR3 sequence is 16 residues long. The germline V gene encodes CDR1 SGHTA and CDR2 FQGNSA. The CDR3 loop reads CASSLLPGVGYVEQFF. CDR3 coding DNA: TGTGCCAGCAGCCTACTCCCGGGGGTAGGTTACGTTGAGCAGTTCTTC.

This rearrangement joins TRBV5-1 to TRBJ2-1; D remains ambiguous. Per the germline V gene, CDR1 is SGHRS and CDR2 is YFSETQ. V was clipped by 7 bases and J by 0 bases, with 23 bases between them. This CDR3 has 18 amino acids. CDR3 coding DNA: TGCGCCAGCGAATACTTCTGGTATGCGAGAACCTCCTACAATGAGCAGTTCTTC. Its protein product is CASEYFWYARTSYNEQFF.

The chain recombines TRBV28 with TRBJ1-2; TRBD1 matches at 10 bases. Germline-derived CDR1 and CDR2 are MDHEN and SYDVKM. Germline trimming cut 3 bases from V and 3 bases from J; bases unmatched to any gene: 7. This CDR3 has 16 amino acids. CDR3 region: CASSLWETGGYYGYTF. CDR3 coding DNA: TGTGCCAGCAGTTTGTGGGAGACAGGGGGCTACTATGGCTACACCTTC.

V and J are TRBV4-1 and TRBJ2-7; D might be TRBD2 (7 bases). CDR3 length: 16 residues. Per the germline V gene, CDR1 is MGHRA and CDR2 is YSYEKL. V was clipped by 4 bases and J by 4 bases, with 20 bases between them. CDR3 protein: CASSRPRRGEGYEQYF. The CDR3 nucleotides read TGCGCCAGCAGCCGTCCTAGAAGGGGGGAGGGTTACGAGCAGTACTTC.

V is TRBV9 and J is TRBJ2-5; TRBD1 matches 8 bases. The closer fit of TRBJ2-7 to the DNA end suggests the J call may be wrong. This CDR3 spans 16 amino acids. Germline V CDR1 and CDR2: SGDLS, YYNGEE. The chain's CDR3 is CASSLMDRVNSYEQYF. The DNA for the CDR3 is TGTGCCAGCAGCTTAATGGACAGGGTAAACTCCTACGAGCAGTACTTC.

V and J are TRBV5-1 and TRBJ2-2, with 8 positions matching TRBD2. The CDR3 length is 15 residues. Per the germline V gene, CDR1 is SGHRS and CDR2 is YFSETQ. J gave up 7 bases and V 4 bases, and 9 bases lay outside the gene matches. CDR3 protein: CASSLTGGHDGELFF. The CDR3 nucleotides read TGCGCCAGCAGCCTGACGGGAGGGCATGACGGGGAGCTGTTTTTT. The entire variable domain, with the rest obtained from reference TRBV5-1 and TRBJ2-2, is as follows: KAGVTQTPRYLIKTRGQQVTLSCSPISGHRSVSWYQQTPGQGLQFLFEYFSETQRNKGNFPGRFSGRQFSNSRSEMNVSTLELGDSALYLCASSLTGGHDGELFFGEGSRLTVL.

The rearrangement links TRBV5-1 to TRBJ1-1, with D possibly being TRBD1 (6 bases). CDR3 size: 13 residues. In germline, CDR1 is SGHRS, CDR2 YFSETQ. With 2 bases removed from V and 6 bases from J, the gap between germline ends came to 11 bases. The DNA of the CDR3 is TGCGCCAGCAGCTTCCCAGGGGCCGCTGAAGCTTTCTTT. As protein: CASSFPGAAEAFF.